One and the same sample provided the 17 T cell receptor beta chains below, sequenced in a study of CD8 T cells in Susac syndrome. Random hexamers were used to reverse transcribe an amount of about 0.45 to 1 ug RNA. TCRdb re-called the immunoSEQ multiplex PCR reads through MiXCR, storing one row per CDR3 protein. The profile shows about 130,000 distinct CDR3 sequences, around 91% of them singletons. Input material: CD8+ T cells from PBMCs. These receptors originate from a human donor with multiple sclerosis.

The genes are TRBV25-1 and TRBJ2-7, with 8 bases matching TRBD1. CDR1 is MGHDK and CDR2 is SYGVNS in the germline V gene. The CDR3 is made up of 17 amino acids. V was clipped by 5 bases and J by 1 base; unmatched bases: 13. CDR3 loop: CASSFHRGTGASYEQYF. The CDR3, as DNA: TGTGCCAGCAGTTTTCACCGTGGGACAGGAGCGTCCTACGAGCAGTACTTC.

The chain links TRBV30 to TRBJ2-1; 9 bases line up with TRBD1. The trim removed 4 bases at V and 4 bases at J, leaving 11 bases unmatched. The CDR3 sequence is 16 residues long. The V gene's germline CDR1 is GTSNPN and CDR2 SVGIG (reference sequence). CDR3 amino acids: CAWTFGGTGIYNEQFF. The CDR3 DNA sequence: TGTGCCTGGACCTTCGGCGGGACAGGGATTTACAATGAGCAGTTCTTC.

This clonotype came up once. The rearrangement joins TRBV6-5 to TRBJ1-5, with D perhaps matching TRBD1 (5 bases). Per germline, CDR1 MNHEY and CDR2 SVGAGI. Between the trimmed V and J ends, which lost 5 bases and 7 bases, there was a span of 12 bases. The CDR3 runs 13 residues. The CDR3 nucleotides are TGTGCCAGCAGTGGGACCGTCGGCCAGCCCCAGCATTTT. It yields the protein CASSGTVGQPQHF.

V is TRBV7-9 and J is TRBJ2-3; the D is unclear. V dropped 5 bases and J dropped 6 bases, with 9 bases sitting between them. The germline gives CDR1 SEHNR, CDR2 FQNEAQ (reference sequence). There are 12 residues in the CDR3. The chain's CDR3 is CASSQLADTQYF. CDR3 nucleotides: TGTGCCAGCAGCCAGCTGGCGGATACGCAGTATTTT.

This sequence joins TRBV9 and TRBJ2-6, with D perhaps TRBD1 (6 bases). The V gene's germline CDR1 is SGDLS and CDR2 YYNGEE. CDR3 length equals 16 residues. Between the trimmed V and J ends, which lost 4 bases and 4 bases, there was a span of 15 bases. This CDR3 is CASSPGRGSGANVLTF. In DNA, the CDR3 is TGTGCCAGCAGCCCGGGCAGGGGTTCCGGGGCCAACGTCCTGACTTTC.

This clonotype was detected only a few times. The V gene is TRBV7-9, the J gene TRBJ2-6; D remains unclear. The V end lost 1 base, the J end lost 0 bases, and 4 bases lay between the germline ends. Germline-derived CDR1 and CDR2 are SEHNR and FQNEAQ (reference sequence). This CDR3 is 15 amino acids long. The CDR3 bases are TGTGCCAGCAGCTTAGGAGGCTCTGGGGCCAACGTCCTGACTTTC. Its translation: CASSLGGSGANVLTF. Using reference TRBV7-9 and TRBJ2-6 for the parts outside the CDR3, the full variable domain is DTGVSQNPRHKITKRGQNVTFRCDPISEHNRLYWYRQTLGQGPEFLTYFQNEAQLEKSRLLSDRFSAERPKGSFSTLEIQRTEQGDSAMYLCASSLGGSGANVLTFGAGSRLTVL.

This rearrangement joins TRBV7-9 to TRBJ1-2; TRBD1 matches at 10 bases. CDR1 and CDR2 from the germline V gene are SEHNR and FQNEAQ (reference sequence). After removal of 3 bases from V and 4 bases from J, the junction contained 2 bases not matched to a gene. The CDR3 sequence is 14 residues long. This CDR3 is CASSFGTGAYGYTF. CDR3 DNA: TGTGCCAGCAGCTTCGGGACAGGGGCCTATGGCTACACCTTC. Full variable domain (outside the CDR3, taken from reference TRBV7-9 and TRBJ1-2): DTGVSQNPRHKITKRGQNVTFRCDPISEHNRLYWYRQTLGQGPEFLTYFQNEAQLEKSRLLSDRFSAERPKGSFSTLEIQRTEQGDSAMYLCASSFGTGAYGYTFGSGTRLTVV.

The CDR3 bases are TGTGCCAGCAGTGGGACCACAGATACGCAGTATTTT. Translation gives CASSGTTDTQYF. The J gene is TRBJ2-3, the V gene TRBV2; no definite D call. The CDR3 extends over 12 amino acids. Trimming shortened V by 4 bases and J by 2 bases, and 4 bases separated the two germline ends. From germline, CDR1 is SNHLY and CDR2 FYNNEI.

The V and J genes are TRBV27 and TRBJ1-2; TRBD1 agrees at 8 bases. CDR3 length: 16 amino acids. Germline CDR1 and CDR2: MNHEY and SMNVEV (reference sequence). V was pared by 3 bases and J by 7 bases, with 13 bases of the junction left unmatched. CDR3 protein: CASSFSPSDRGTGYTF. The CDR3 DNA follows: TGTGCCAGCAGTTTTTCCCCCTCCGACAGGGGAACTGGCTACACCTTC.

DNA for the CDR3: TGCGCCAGCAGCCAATCTAGGGGTAGCGATGAGCAGTTCTTC. It is translated as CASSQSRGSDEQFF. The rearrangement links TRBV4-1 to TRBJ2-1; D possibly matches TRBD1 or TRBD2 (5 bases each). CDR1 is MGHRA, CDR2 YSYEKL, per germline. Trimming removed 2 bases from V and 8 bases from J, with 13 bases in between. The CDR3 consists of 14 residues.

This clonotype occurred once. The CDR3 is CSASETGVADTQYF. Written as DNA, the CDR3 is TGCAGTGCTAGTGAGACGGGAGTGGCAGATACGCAGTATTTT. The chain employs TRBV20-1 and TRBJ2-3; the D gene is possibly TRBD2 (6 bases). The V end was cut by 3 bases, the J end by 4 bases, with 14 bases between. CDR3 length: 14 amino acids. Germline V CDR1 and CDR2: DFQATT, SNEGSKA (reference sequence).

This clonotype has a handful of counts. The rearrangement links TRBV29-1 to TRBJ2-2; tentative D call: TRBD2 (5 bases). The CDR3 is made up of 12 amino acids. V lost 6 bases and J 2 bases, leaving 7 bases between the germline ends. CDR1 SQVTM and CDR2 ANQGSEA come from the germline V gene. The CDR3 DNA sequence: TGCAGCGTCGAGGGAAACACCGGGGAGCTGTTTTTT. Its protein is CSVEGNTGELFF.

The chain couples TRBV14 to TRBJ2-7; D remains unclear. Trimming stripped 0 bases from V and 4 bases from J, with 4 bases between. CDR1 is SGHDN and CDR2 is FVKESK in the germline V gene. The CDR3 covers 12 residues. CDR3 DNA sequence: TGTGCCAGCAGCCAAGACATTTACGAGCAGTACTTC. Translated: CASSQDIYEQYF.

J is TRBJ2-1 and V is TRBV4-3; TRBD2 matches at 13 bases. In germline, CDR1 is LGHNA, CDR2 YSLEER. The junction had 6 bases not matched to a gene; V was cut back by 1 base and J by 9 bases. The CDR3 contains 16 residues. Written as DNA, the CDR3 is TGCGCCAGCAGCCAAGGGACTAGCGGGAGCGAGTCTGAGCAGTTCTTC. Translated, it gives CASSQGTSGSESEQFF.

The chain recombines TRBV6-2 or TRBV6-3 with TRBJ2-4; possibly TRBD1 or TRBD2 for D (5 bases each). The CDR3 runs to 16 residues. The ends were cut back, 2 bases at V and 0 bases at J, with 11 bases in the middle. The germline V gene has CDR1 MNHEY and CDR2 SVGEGT. The CDR3 DNA sequence: TGTGCCAGCAGTTACCCAGGGACGATAGCCAAAAACATTCAGTACTTC. Encoded protein: CASSYPGTIAKNIQYF.

This clonotype occurred once. The rearrangement uses TRBV6-2 or TRBV6-3 and TRBJ2-3, with 15 nucleotides matching TRBD2. Germline CDR1 reads MNHEY; CDR2 reads SVGEGT. The V segment lost 7 bases and the J segment 4 bases; nucleotides outside the gene matches: 6. The CDR3 is made up of 16 amino acids. The CDR3 region is CASIGLAGGPADTQYF. Written as DNA, the CDR3 is TGTGCCAGCATCGGACTAGCGGGAGGGCCGGCAGATACGCAGTATTTT.

A single count supports this clonotype. The V gene is TRBV29-1, the J gene TRBJ1-5; 12 nucleotides match TRBD1. V lost 6 bases, J lost 4 bases, and 4 bases stayed unmatched. This CDR3 is 14 amino acids long. Germline CDR1 SQVTM, CDR2 ANQGSEA. In nucleotides, the CDR3 is TGCAGCGTGGGGACAGGGGGCGAAAATCAGCCCCAGCATTTT. Amino acids: CSVGTGGENQPQHF.